The T cell receptor beta chain described here comes from a study of T-cell memory formation after mild COVID-19. Study-wide context: Each donor largely had its own TCR clusters. Study-level results: Still unconfirmed is whether the second-wave clones peaking on day 37 recognized SARS-CoV-2. There was a balanced CD4/CD8 profile in clones contracting day 15 to 85, and later expanders leaned CD4+.

For this clonotype: Its matching antigen is unknown.

After removal of 4 bases from V and 4 bases from J, the junction contained 9 bases not matched to a gene. Per the germline V gene, CDR1 is SGHRS and CDR2 is YFSETQ. The CDR3 runs 15 residues. TCR alpha and TCR beta cDNA libraries with sample barcodes and UMIs came from 5'RACE using constant-segment primers. TCRdb itself ran the 5' RACE reads through MiXCR, one entry per CDR3 protein. The sample gives under 200,000 distinct CDR3 sequences, 25% to 40% of which show up once; about 11% is in the top ten. The sample consisted of PBMCs or a T cell subset sorted from them (not recorded which). This TCR was recovered from an adult woman who had mild COVID-19 (a few samples of this study predate the infection). Cell type and time point are not known. This rearrangement joins TRBV5-1 to TRBJ2-5; 8 nucleotides agree with TRBD2. In DNA, the CDR3 is TGCGCCAGCAGCACCTTAGCGGGGATGGGAGAGACCCAGTACTTC. Amino acid sequence: CASSTLAGMGETQYF.